This T cell receptor beta chain was sequenced in a study of cytomegalovirus exposure and HLA in healthy donors. Primers included in the PCR were 60 Vbeta and 13 Jbeta primers. TCRdb's table, derived via immunoSEQ multiplex PCR, lists solely in-frame clones and lacks some. Among nearly 200,000 clones listed, roughly three quarters were seen once. Participants comprised healthy donors of bone marrow. Study-wide findings and caveats: Earlier analysis found most TCR beta V segments productive about 87% or about 30% of the time.

As for this clone: Its antigen is not known.

This clonotype was sampled from a male donor in good health and CMV-seropositive. The source material was PBMCs.

The CDR3 region is CASSPPVRDGYTF. CDR3 bases: TGTGCCAGCTCACCACCGGTGAGGGATGGCTACACCTTC. This rearrangement joins TRBV18 to TRBJ1-2; D is unresolved. Trimming left V 0 bases short and J 6 bases short, with 8 bases between. Germline CDR1 and CDR2: KGHSH and LQKENI. The CDR3 has 13 residues.